The subject of this entry is one T cell receptor (beta chain). What it recognizes is unknown. Looked up from germline, CDR1 is SGHAT and CDR2 is FQNNGV. V lost 4 bases and J lost 5, with 15 bases in between. The CDR3 loop spans 15 amino acids. These data belong to a study of cytomegalovirus exposure and HLA in healthy donors. About the research overall: Earlier findings included more than 95 million unique TCR beta sequences obtained from about 180 million T cells. Study-wide findings and caveats: Association of a missense DCLRE1C variant with TCR beta V- and J-gene trimming was reported in a later analysis.

Everyone who donated was a healthy bone marrow donor. The PCR used 60 Vbeta and 13 Jbeta primers. Authors' methods: A later analysis counted 80 million or so unique TCR beta chains, some 11 million shared. The method was immunoSEQ multiplex PCR; TCRdb's version includes in-frame clones alone and lacks a portion of them. V and J calls and clone size are those listed in that table; D and trimming were worked out from the DNA. The sample yields over 110,000 clones, about 79% seen once. Source material: PBMCs. The clonotype was recovered from a male donor in good health and CMV-seronegative. V gene TRBV11-2 combines with J gene TRBJ1-3; D is ambiguous. CDR3 region: CASSSRPADRNTIYF. The CDR3 DNA sequence: TGTGCCAGCAGCTCACGCCCCGCCGACAGAAACACCATATATTTT. Full variable domain (remainder filled in from reference TRBV11-2 and TRBJ1-3): EAGVAQSPRYKIIEKRQSVAFWCNPISGHATLYWYQQILGQGPKLLIQFQNNGVVDDSQLPKDRFSAERLKGVDSTLKIQPAKLEDSAVYLCASSSRPADRNTIYFGEGSWLTVV.